Listed here are 10 T cell receptor beta chains from one sample, sequenced in a study of memory CD4+ T cells and cytomegalovirus serostatus (dated by TCRdb to between 2018 and 2020). The library was obtained by the immunoSEQ multiplex PCR assay. TCRdb limited this immuneACCESS table to in-frame rearrangements with V and J called. A share of clones is missing; checked studies link under half to unresolved V genes, and the rest is unexplained. Recorded for this sample are approximately 50,000 clones; about three quarters of them occurred a single time. The ten largest make up about 3% of the sample. A FACSAria II was used to sort memory CD4+ T cells, defined as single viable CD3+CD4+CD8-CD45RO+ cells. Material: memory CD4+ T cells from blood. The receptor set was obtained from an adult in good health and CMV-seropositive.

This chain uses TRBV27 with TRBJ2-7; 10 bases are shared with TRBD1. There are 17 residues in the CDR3. Germline loops: CDR1 MNHEY, CDR2 SMNVEV (reference sequence). V lost 7 bases to trimming and J lost 5 bases; unmatched junction nucleotides: 17. CDR3 protein: CASIPNFRGQGSDEQYF. As DNA, the CDR3 is TGTGCCAGCATCCCTAATTTCAGGGGACAGGGGTCCGACGAGCAGTACTTC.

This rearrangement joins TRBV5-1 to TRBJ1-1, with D perhaps TRBD1 (5 bases). CDR1 and CDR2 (germline): SGHRS, YFSETQ. This CDR3 comprises 16 residues. V was clipped by 4 bases and J by 1 base, with 17 bases between them. For the CDR3, the DNA is TGCGCCAGCAGCAGGGGAGTTAGTGACGGGAACACTGAAGCTTTCTTT. It is translated as CASSRGVSDGNTEAFF.

The rearrangement joins TRBV28 to TRBJ2-3; a weak D match, TRBD2 (5 bases). Trimming took 2 bases from V and 8 from J, leaving 5 bases between them. Germline CDR1 reads MDHEN; CDR2 reads SYDVKM. This CDR3 spans 11 amino acids. The DNA of the CDR3 is TGTGCCAGCAGTTTAGAGGGTACGCAGTATTTT. This translates into CASSLEGTQYF. Supplemented by reference TRBV28 and TRBJ2-3, the full variable domain reads DVKVTQSSRYLVKRTGEKVFLECVQDMDHENMFWYRQDPGLGLRLIYFSYDVKMKEKGDIPEGYSVSREKKERFSLILESASTNQTSMYLCASSLEGTQYFGPGTRLTVL.

The V gene is TRBV11-3, the J gene TRBJ1-2; D is undetermined. CDR1 is SGHNT, CDR2 YENEEA, per germline. The V and J ends lost 3 bases and 2 bases respectively, with 10 bases between them. The length of the CDR3 is 14 residues. The CDR3 spells CASSFSGKNYGYTF. The CDR3, as DNA: TGTGCCAGCAGCTTTTCCGGTAAAAACTATGGCTACACCTTC.

In this sample, this clone turned up once. The V gene is TRBV28, the J gene TRBJ2-1; perhaps TRBD2 as D (6 bases). Germline-derived CDR1 and CDR2 are MDHEN and SYDVKM. V dropped 3 bases and J dropped 8 bases, with 14 bases sitting between them. CDR3 length equals 14 residues. CDR3 DNA: TGTGCCAGCAGTTTGGGCGGGATGACGGATGAGCAGTTCTTC. This codes for CASSLGGMTDEQFF.

The V gene is TRBV7-2, the J gene TRBJ2-3; possible D gene TRBD2, 6 bases. Germline values: CDR1 SGHTA, CDR2 FQGNSA. Trimming removed 1 base from V and 6 bases from J, with 8 bases in between. This CDR3 comprises 13 residues. CDR3 coding DNA: TGTGCCAGCAGCTTAGGCCGGGAGGATACGCAGTATTTT. Translated: CASSLGREDTQYF.

V usage is TRBV5-4 and J usage is TRBJ2-2; the D is unclear. Germline V gene data show CDR1 as SGHNT and CDR2 as YYREEE (reference sequence). V lost 5 bases and J 5 bases, leaving 13 bases between the germline ends. CDR3 size: 14 residues. This chain's CDR3 is CASRRERVTGELFF. The CDR3 nucleotides are TGTGCCAGCAGGCGCGAAAGGGTTACCGGGGAGCTGTTTTTT.

The chain has TRBV12-5 and TRBJ1-1; D is unclear. Germline-derived CDR1 and CDR2 are LGHNT and FRNRAP. Trimming removed 5 bases from V and 0 bases from J, with 10 bases in between. This CDR3 comprises 14 residues. The CDR3 spells CASGPGGMNTEAFF. As DNA, the CDR3 is TGTGCTAGTGGTCCCGGAGGGATGAACACTGAAGCTTTCTTT. The full variable domain, with the rest looked up from reference TRBV12-5 and TRBJ1-1, is DARVTQTPRHKVTEMGQEVTMRCQPILGHNTVFWYRQTMMQGLELLAYFRNRAPLDDSGMPKDRFSAEMPDATLATLKIQPSEPRDSAVYFCASGPGGMNTEAFFGQGTRLTVV.

J is TRBJ2-7 and V is TRBV21-1. TRBV21-1 counts as a pseudogene. The CDR3 has 17 residues. The CDR3 is CASSKTKGRGRSYEQYF. In DNA, the CDR3 is TGTGCCAGCAGCAAAACAAAGGGCCGGGGACGCTCCTACGAGCAGTACTTC.

This chain links TRBV11-2 with TRBJ2-1, with D uncertain. The CDR3 loop spans 13 amino acids. CDR1 is SGHAT and CDR2 is FQNNGV in the germline V gene. V was clipped by 4 bases and J by 10 bases, with 14 bases between them. The CDR3: CASSSASKGEQFF. The CDR3 region has the DNA TGTGCCAGCAGCTCTGCGTCGAAGGGCGAGCAGTTCTTC.